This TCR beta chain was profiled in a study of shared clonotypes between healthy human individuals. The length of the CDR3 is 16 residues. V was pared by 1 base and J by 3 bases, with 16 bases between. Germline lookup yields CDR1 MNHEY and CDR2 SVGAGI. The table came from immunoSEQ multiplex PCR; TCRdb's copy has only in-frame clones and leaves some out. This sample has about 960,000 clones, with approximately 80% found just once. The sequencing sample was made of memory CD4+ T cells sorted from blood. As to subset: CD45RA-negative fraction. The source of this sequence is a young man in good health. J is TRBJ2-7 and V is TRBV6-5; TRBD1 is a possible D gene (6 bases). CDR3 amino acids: CASSYLSRQEIYEQYF. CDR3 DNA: TGTGCCAGCAGTTACTTATCCAGACAGGAAATCTACGAGCAGTACTTC.